The sequence of this T cell receptor beta chain was determined in a study of CD8 T cells in ankylosing spondylitis. General study results and limits: There was reportedly significant enrichment of clones that were disease-linked in matched ankylosing spondylitis synovial fluid.

The V and J ends lost 6 bases and 7 bases, in that order; junction bases with no gene match: 15. This CDR3 comprises 16 residues. CDR1 is MGHDK and CDR2 is SYGVNS in the germline V gene. This clonotype was counted at least ten times. Its antigen is not known. TCRdb re-analysed the 5' RACE reads in MiXCR, keeping a single row per CDR3 protein. Of some 120,000 distinct CDR3 sequences listed, 12% to 15% were seen once; the top ten hold around 3%. The specimen was blood, either unsorted or a sorted T cell fraction (not recorded which). This rearrangement joins TRBV25-1 to TRBJ1-2, with TRBD1 identical over 9 bases. This clonotype was sampled from a female donor with ankylosing spondylitis or in good health (not recorded which). The CDR3 DNA is TGTGCCAGCAGCCCGAGGATGACAGGGGGAATCTTTGGCTACACCTTC. Its protein product is CASSPRMTGGIFGYTF.